The source of this T cell receptor beta chain is a study of regulatory T cells in long-lasting Graves disease. Notes on the study in general: The study found persistent patients shared more public clonotypes (roughly 2,800) than new patients (about 990).

This clonotype was recorded many times. The antigen is undetermined. In building TCR beta libraries, iRepertoire HTBI primers were used together with Arm-PCR of CDR3 regions. In the authors' workflow: Identification yielded about 66 TRBV and about 15 TRBJ segments across samples. TCRdb reprocessed the multiplex PCR reads with MiXCR, giving one entry per CDR3 protein. The V and J calls were determined by TCRdb, not by the authors. The table has about 320,000 distinct CDR3 sequences, about 20% seen once. This sample's time point: newly diagnosed GD, antithyroid drugs for less than 3 months. Extracted RNA from PBMCs served as the source of the TCR library. This CDR3 region has 19 residues. Germline assignment: CDR1 SGHNT and CDR2 YENEEA. V lost 1 base to trimming and J lost 1 base; unmatched junction nucleotides: 9.

The receptor was derived from a female donor with Graves disease. The rearrangement uses TRBV11-3 and TRBJ2-5, with TRBD2 matching 13 bases. Sequencing used peripheral blood mononuclear cells (PBMCs), obtained at new diagnosis, from a patient treated with antithyroid drugs. The CDR3 DNA is TGTGCCAGCAGCTTAGCCTGGAGGACTAGCGGGAGTCGCCAAGAGACCCAGTACTTC. Translating it yields CASSLAWRTSGSRQETQYF.